This TCR beta chain was obtained from a study of beta chain features in type 1 diabetes. Study-level background: All samples combined gave just under 110 million sorted cells for examination.

This clone was recorded a few times. Its specificity is unknown. The sample has other DNA sequences that encode this CDR3 too. What was sequenced were expressed TCRB transcripts, since all of the isolated RNA had been reverse transcribed. Profiled with immunoSEQ multiplex PCR; TCRdb holds only in-frame clones, not every one. The table shows more than 550,000 clones, with about an eighth occurring only once. Study results and limitations: Shortening of TCRB CDR3s, moderate but significant, appeared in all four CD4+ subsets of Type 1 diabetes patients. VDJ junctions in type 1 diabetes patients carried more deletions and fewer insertions. Across patients, naive, central memory and Treg TCRB repertoires exhibited apparently greater similarity than was observed across healthy donors.

Sequencing was performed on naive CD4+ T cells from blood. This TCR came from a man aged 18 to 30 with type 1 diabetes.

CDR3 residues: CAWSVLGSGNTIYF. For the CDR3, the DNA is TGTGCCTGGAGTGTACTGGGCTCTGGAAACACCATATATTTT. The V call is TRBV30, the J call TRBJ1-3; D is unresolved. Per the germline V gene, CDR1 is GTSNPN and CDR2 is SVGIG (reference sequence). The ends were cut back, 0 bases at V and 0 bases at J, with 6 bases in the middle. The CDR3 extends over 14 amino acids.